The rows below give T cell receptor beta chains drawn from one sample of a study of response to subunit inactivated influenza vaccine. TCRdb re-analysed the RT-PCR reads in MiXCR, keeping a single row per CDR3 protein. The sample lists about 180,000 distinct CDR3 sequences; about a tenth were seen once. The material was non-naive T cells sorted from PBMCs, obtained on the day of vaccination. These receptors originate from a man aged 50-59 years who received an inactivated influenza vaccine. The CDR3 runs from the conserved cysteine through the conserved F or W. D genes are given only for firm matches. Size values are once, few and many counts, or a class for expanded clones, and some rows have none.

clone_size,j_call,v_call,d_call,cdr3_nt,cdr3_aa
many,TRBJ1-6,TRBV5-5,.,TGTGCCAGCAGCTTGATCCCAGATTCACCCCTCCACTTT,CASSLIPDSPLHF
many,TRBJ2-7,TRBV28,.,TGTGCCAGCAGTTTACAGCTCGAGCAGTACTTC,CASSLQLEQYF
many,TRBJ2-6,TRBV5-1,TRBD1,TGCGCCAGCAGCTCCACAGGGGGAGGACAACACGTCCTGACTTTC,CASSSTGGGQHVLTF
many,TRBJ2-5,TRBV5-6,.,TGTGCCAGCAGCGACGAGACTAGAGGGCTTGGGGTACAAGAGACCCAGTACTTC,CASSDETRGLGVQETQYF
.,TRBJ2-1,TRBV20-1,.,TGCAGTGCTAGCCAGGACAGAAACAATGAGCAGTTCTTC,CSASQDRNNEQFF
.,TRBJ2-5,TRBV12-3/TRBV12-4,.,TGTGCCAGCAGTTTAAATGGGGCCCCCCGAGAGACCCAGTACTTC,CASSLNGAPRETQYF
many,TRBJ2-2,TRBV24-1,TRBD2,TGTGCCACCAGTGATTCCCGAGCGGGGGACACCGGGGAGCTGTTTTTT,CATSDSRAGDTGELFF
.,TRBJ2-2,TRBV29-1,.,TGCAGCGTACAGGACACCGGGGAGCTGTTTTTT,CSVQDTGELFF
few,TRBJ1-2,TRBV28,TRBD1,TGTGCCAGCAGTCCCACAGGGGGCGGGTATGGCTACACCTTC,CASSPTGGGYGYTF
few,TRBJ2-1,TRBV7-2,TRBD2,TGTGCCAGCAGCCTTCAAGCGGGGGGGTTCTACAATGAGCAGTTCTTC,CASSLQAGGFYNEQFF
.,TRBJ1-6,TRBV10-3,TRBD1,TGTGCCATCAGGCCTGACAGGGTTGGTTCACCCCTCCACTTT,CAIRPDRVGSPLHF
few,TRBJ2-7,TRBV27,.,TGTGCCAGCAGTCTATTAGGGGCGGGGGCATCCTACGAGCAGTACTTC,CASSLLGAGASYEQYF
.,TRBJ2-1,TRBV3-1,.,TGTGCCAGCAGCCAAAGAACCTCGCGGGGCCAACCCTACAATGAGCAGTTCTTC,CASSQRTSRGQPYNEQFF
.,TRBJ2-7,TRBV20-1,.,TGCAGTGCGTCGGATAGCAGGGTCTCCTACGAGCAGTACTTC,CSASDSRVSYEQYF
.,TRBJ2-2,TRBV7-2,TRBD2,TGTGCCAGCAGCCCCCCCGGGCTAGCGGGAGGGAGGGGGGAGCTGTTTTTT,CASSPPGLAGGRGELFF
many,TRBJ2-7,TRBV7-9,TRBD2,TGTGCCAGCAGCTTTGGTTTAACTAGCGGGACATACGAGCAGTACTTC,CASSFGLTSGTYEQYF
.,TRBJ2-1,TRBV9,TRBD2,TGTGCCAGCAGCGCAGCGGGATTTGGGTACAATGAGCAGTTCTTC,CASSAAGFGYNEQFF
many,TRBJ2-1,TRBV12-3/TRBV12-4,.,TGTGCCAGCAGTTTTTCTGGGGGGGCTTTTGAGCAGTTCTTC,CASSFSGGAFEQFF
.,TRBJ1-2,TRBV28,TRBD1,TGTGCCAGCAGTTTAGGACAGGCCGCAGGTGGCTACACCTTC,CASSLGQAAGGYTF
.,TRBJ1-2,TRBV14,.,TGTGCCAGCAGCCAAGGAAGGGGGACCTATGGCTACACCTTC,CASSQGRGTYGYTF
.,TRBJ1-5,TRBV28,.,TGTGCCAGCCGTTGGGCACCAACGAGCAATCAGCCCCAGCATTTT,CASRWAPTSNQPQHF
many,TRBJ2-1,TRBV19,TRBD2,TGTGCCAGTAGTATTGGGACTAGCGGCACCTCCTACAATGAGCAGTTCTTC,CASSIGTSGTSYNEQFF
many,TRBJ2-1,TRBV7-2,TRBD2,TGTGCCAGCAGCTTTAGCGGGGGGGACTCTTACAATGAGCAGTTCTTC,CASSFSGGDSYNEQFF
many,TRBJ1-2,TRBV2,.,TGTGCCAGCAGTGAAGCGGGCAGGGGCTATGGCTACACCTTC,CASSEAGRGYGYTF
many,TRBJ2-2,TRBV11-3,.,TGTGCCAGCAGCTCCTTTACAGGGGGGGAGCTGTTTTTT,CASSSFTGGELFF
many,TRBJ1-1,TRBV6-2/TRBV6-3,.,TGTGCCAGCAGAACGAACACTGAAGCTTTCTTT,CASRTNTEAFF
many,TRBJ1-6,TRBV5-1,.,TGCGCCAGCAGCTCCGACGGGAGCTCCTATAATTCACCCCTCCACTTT,CASSSDGSSYNSPLHF
few,TRBJ2-1,TRBV6-2/TRBV6-3,.,TGTGCCAGCAGTAACCTACGGAGTGTCTCCTACAATGAGCAGTTCTTC,CASSNLRSVSYNEQFF
.,TRBJ2-1,TRBV6-5,TRBD2,TGTGCCAGCAGTTACCGCGGGGGAAATAATGAGCAGTTCTTC,CASSYRGGNNEQFF
many,TRBJ2-2,TRBV18,TRBD1,TGTGCCAGCTCACAGCGGACAGGGGACACCGGGGAGCTGTTTTTT,CASSQRTGDTGELFF
once,TRBJ1-5,TRBV7-6,.,TGTGCCAGCAGCTTAATAAGGACACCTTATTATAGCAATCAGCCCCAGCATTTT,CASSLIRTPYYSNQPQHF
.,TRBJ2-5,TRBV14,.,TGTGCCAGCAGCCAAGCGATTTTCCCAGGGGAGACCCAGTACTTC,CASSQAIFPGETQYF
.,TRBJ2-7,TRBV3-1,TRBD2,TGTGCCAGCAGCCATCTCTCTAGCGGGCAATCCTACGAGCAGTACTTC,CASSHLSSGQSYEQYF
.,TRBJ2-1,TRBV14,TRBD2,TGTGCCAGCAGCCGATGGGGGCGGGAGGGCCTCTCAGAGCAGTTCTTC,CASSRWGREGLSEQFF
few,TRBJ1-5,TRBV19,.,TGTGCCAGTAGTGCCCGTCGACAACCAAATCAGCCCCAGCATTTT,CASSARRQPNQPQHF